One and the same sample provided the 6 T cell receptor beta chains below, sequenced in a study of memory CD4+ T cells and cytomegalovirus serostatus. Single viable CD3+CD4+CD8-CD45RO+ cells were sorted as the memory CD4+ T cells. The data were produced by immunoSEQ multiplex PCR, yet TCRdb's version contains in-frame clones alone and is incomplete. The data show around 63,000 clones, 76% seen once. The specimen sequenced was memory CD4+ T cells from blood. These receptors were obtained from an adult in good health and CMV-seropositive.

The rearrangement links TRBV6-1 to TRBJ1-4, with D perhaps TRBD1 (6 bases). Trimming removed 7 bases from V and 2 bases from J, with 17 bases in between. Germline lookup yields CDR1 MNHNS and CDR2 SASEGT. The CDR3 consists of 16 residues. The CDR3 spells CASTEAWGRTNEKLFF. CDR3 nucleotide sequence: TGTGCCAGCACCGAAGCCTGGGGGCGGACTAATGAAAAACTGTTTTTT.

The chain links TRBV7-6 to TRBJ1-6; TRBD1 agrees at 7 bases. The CDR3 has 15 amino acids. Germline CDR1 SGHVS, CDR2 FNYEAQ. V was clipped by 5 bases and J by 7 bases; unmatched bases: 8. CDR3 sequence (DNA): TGTGCCAGCAGCCTTAGGGACAGCCAGAATTCACCCCTCCACTTT. Protein product: CASSLRDSQNSPLHF.

This chain links TRBV9 with TRBJ2-1; D gene ambiguous. CDR1 and CDR2 from the germline V gene are SGDLS and YYNGEE. This CDR3 is built from 13 residues. Between the trimmed V and J ends, which lost 2 bases and 4 bases, there was a span of 7 bases. The CDR3 spells CASSVPGYNEQFF. CDR3 nucleotides: TGTGCCAGCAGCGTCCCCGGGTACAATGAGCAGTTCTTC. Using reference TRBV9 and TRBJ2-1 for the parts outside the CDR3, the full variable domain is DSGVTQTPKHLITATGQRVTLRCSPRSGDLSVYWYQQSLDQGLQFLIQYYNGEERAKGNILERFSAQQFPDLHSELNLSSLELGDSALYFCASSVPGYNEQFFGPGTRLTVL.

This clone was counted once. V usage is TRBV5-1 and J usage is TRBJ2-3; D is undetermined. V lost 0 bases and J lost 2, with 10 bases in between. CDR3 length: 15 amino acids. CDR1 and CDR2 (germline): SGHRS, YFSETQ. The CDR3 protein is CASSLDAKPTDTQYF. The CDR3 DNA reads as TGCGCCAGCAGCTTGGATGCGAAGCCCACAGATACGCAGTATTTT.

The DNA for the CDR3 is TGTGCCAGCAACACGCCCGAGGGGAATTTGAATGAGCAGTTCTTC. The encoded protein is CASNTPEGNLNEQFF. The chain joins TRBV7-2 to TRBJ2-1; tentatively, D is TRBD1 or TRBD2 (5 bases each). The CDR3 has 15 amino acids. The V end lost 7 bases, the J end lost 7 bases, and 20 bases lay between the germline ends. From germline, CDR1 is SGHTA and CDR2 FQGNSA.

The chain joins TRBV2 to TRBJ1-3, with D perhaps matching TRBD1 (5 bases). Between the trimmed V and J ends, which lost 6 bases and 4 bases, there was a span of 13 bases. This CDR3 is 14 amino acids long. Germline V gene sequence: CDR1 SNHLY, CDR2 FYNNEI. The CDR3 DNA is TGTGCCAGCAGGCGAGAAACAGGAGGAAACACCATATATTTT. It translates to CASRRETGGNTIYF.